This is a list of T cell receptor beta chains from one sample in a study of T cells after yellow fever vaccination. TCRdb ran MiXCR on the 5' RACE reads and lists one entry per CDR3 protein. The sample records roughly 96,000 distinct CDR3 sequences, roughly 9% being singletons. Specimen: CD8+ T cells not binding an NS4B(214-222) dextramer, sorted from PBMCs, collected roughly 15 days after the first yellow fever vaccination. All receptors derive from a man aged 18 to 30 who received the YFV17D yellow fever vaccine. CDR3s include the opening cysteine and the closing phenylalanine or tryptophan.

cdr3_aa: CSAPQGEAFF
j_call: TRBJ1-1
v_call: TRBV20-1

cdr3_aa: CASSPGSGGVKTQYF
j_call: TRBJ2-5
v_call: TRBV4-1

cdr3_aa: CASSSGAGYQPQHF
j_call: TRBJ1-5
v_call: TRBV7-8

cdr3_aa: CASSLRGAGAVNTGELFF
j_call: TRBJ2-2
v_call: TRBV5-1

cdr3_aa: CASSIDGVSLSYNEQFF
j_call: TRBJ2-1
v_call: TRBV19

cdr3_aa: CASSHRDGGSLNYGYTF
j_call: TRBJ1-2
v_call: TRBV7-9

cdr3_aa: CASSRGAHFSGNIQYF
j_call: TRBJ2-4
v_call: TRBV4-2

cdr3_aa: CASSPSATGGNEQFF
j_call: TRBJ2-1
v_call: TRBV3-1

cdr3_aa: CASSSGRRGDTQYF
j_call: TRBJ2-3
v_call: TRBV7-9

cdr3_aa: CASSLAGASTDTQYF
j_call: TRBJ2-3
v_call: TRBV12-3/TRBV12-4

cdr3_aa: CASSREGGGATDTQYF
j_call: TRBJ2-3
v_call: TRBV7-8

cdr3_aa: CSAREIGRGAYNEQFF
j_call: TRBJ2-1
v_call: TRBV20-1

cdr3_aa: CASSLATSGTYEQYF
j_call: TRBJ2-7
v_call: TRBV19

cdr3_aa: CASSDGREGDTQYF
j_call: TRBJ2-3
v_call: TRBV6-4

cdr3_aa: CASSQDTGTSGGVNTGELFF
j_call: TRBJ2-2
v_call: TRBV4-3

cdr3_aa: CASSYGTSGGYEQYF
j_call: TRBJ2-7
v_call: TRBV12-3/TRBV12-4

cdr3_aa: CASSESDEQFF
j_call: TRBJ2-1
v_call: TRBV25-1

cdr3_aa: CASSQEESSPGTDTQYF
j_call: TRBJ2-3
v_call: TRBV4-2

cdr3_aa: CASSMSRDRGHGPGELFF
j_call: TRBJ2-2
v_call: TRBV11-2

cdr3_aa: CASSYVGWNNEQFF
j_call: TRBJ2-1
v_call: TRBV6-2/TRBV6-3

cdr3_aa: CASSLEKWTDTQYF
j_call: TRBJ2-3
v_call: TRBV3-1

cdr3_aa: CASSFGGGSEQFF
j_call: TRBJ2-1
v_call: TRBV12-3/TRBV12-4

cdr3_aa: CASSPLSGTPGEQYF
j_call: TRBJ2-7
v_call: TRBV5-1

cdr3_aa: CASSRTGTPSTDTQYF
j_call: TRBJ2-3
v_call: TRBV4-1

cdr3_aa: CASSLPGQGSWGYTF
j_call: TRBJ1-2
v_call: TRBV7-9

cdr3_aa: CSVWTQGPDTQYF
j_call: TRBJ2-3
v_call: TRBV29-1

cdr3_aa: CSARDPLAISPLHF
j_call: TRBJ1-6
v_call: TRBV20-1

cdr3_aa: CASSRSSGNQPQHF
j_call: TRBJ1-5
v_call: TRBV7-6

cdr3_aa: CASSHYNEQFF
j_call: TRBJ2-1
v_call: TRBV14

cdr3_aa: CASSLFVAGGTGELFF
j_call: TRBJ2-2
v_call: TRBV7-2

cdr3_aa: CASSIGGRGTNEKLFF
j_call: TRBJ1-4
v_call: TRBV6-1

cdr3_aa: CASSAWPGTGNSPLHF
j_call: TRBJ1-6
v_call: TRBV9

cdr3_aa: CASSLAQWEGVDTQYF
j_call: TRBJ2-3
v_call: TRBV7-2

cdr3_aa: CASSLYAGMSTDTQYF
j_call: TRBJ2-3
v_call: TRBV27

cdr3_aa: CASSFWGLETQYF
j_call: TRBJ2-5
v_call: TRBV7-9

cdr3_aa: CASSLAGATDTQYF
j_call: TRBJ2-3
v_call: TRBV7-2

cdr3_aa: CSARQVGATEAFF
j_call: TRBJ1-1
v_call: TRBV20-1

cdr3_aa: CASSQLRIGPVEQYF
j_call: TRBJ2-7
v_call: TRBV4-1

cdr3_aa: CASSEWGLDNEQFF
j_call: TRBJ2-1
v_call: TRBV9

cdr3_aa: CASSQERASRNSPLHF
j_call: TRBJ1-6
v_call: TRBV4-3

cdr3_aa: CATSRDFNYGYTF
j_call: TRBJ1-2
v_call: TRBV15

cdr3_aa: CAISEREDTDTQYF
j_call: TRBJ2-3
v_call: TRBV10-3

cdr3_aa: CASSPWTSGGHTSTDTQYF
j_call: TRBJ2-3
v_call: TRBV11-2

cdr3_aa: CASSTDVNEKLFF
j_call: TRBJ1-4
v_call: TRBV11-2

cdr3_aa: CASSLGLNEQFF
j_call: TRBJ2-1
v_call: TRBV7-9

cdr3_aa: CASSQEALYTDTQYF
j_call: TRBJ2-3
v_call: TRBV4-3